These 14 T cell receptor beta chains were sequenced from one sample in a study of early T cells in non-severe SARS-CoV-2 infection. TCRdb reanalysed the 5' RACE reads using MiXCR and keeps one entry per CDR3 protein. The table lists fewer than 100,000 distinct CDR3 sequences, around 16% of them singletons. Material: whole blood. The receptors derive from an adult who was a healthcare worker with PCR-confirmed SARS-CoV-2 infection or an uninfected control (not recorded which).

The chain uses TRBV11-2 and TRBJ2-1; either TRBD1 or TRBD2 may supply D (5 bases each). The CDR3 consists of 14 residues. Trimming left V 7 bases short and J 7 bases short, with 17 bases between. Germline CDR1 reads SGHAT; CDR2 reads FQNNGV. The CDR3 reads CASNPMGEHNEQFF. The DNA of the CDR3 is TGTGCCAGCAACCCGATGGGGGAACATAATGAGCAGTTCTTC.

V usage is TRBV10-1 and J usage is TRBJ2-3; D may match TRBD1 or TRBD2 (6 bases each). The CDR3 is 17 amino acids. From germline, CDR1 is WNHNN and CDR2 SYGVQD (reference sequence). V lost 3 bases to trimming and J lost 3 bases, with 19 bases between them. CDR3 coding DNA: TGCGCCAGCAGTGACCTTTTGGGGGGCGGAGGGACAGATACGCAGTATTTT. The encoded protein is CASSDLLGGGGTDTQYF.

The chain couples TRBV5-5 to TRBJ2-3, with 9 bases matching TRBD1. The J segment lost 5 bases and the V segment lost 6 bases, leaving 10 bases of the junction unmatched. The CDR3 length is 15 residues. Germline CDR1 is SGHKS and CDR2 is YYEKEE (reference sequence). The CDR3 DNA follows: TGTGCCAGCACCCCTGTGGGACAGGGTTTAGATACGCAGTATTTT. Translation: CASTPVGQGLDTQYF.

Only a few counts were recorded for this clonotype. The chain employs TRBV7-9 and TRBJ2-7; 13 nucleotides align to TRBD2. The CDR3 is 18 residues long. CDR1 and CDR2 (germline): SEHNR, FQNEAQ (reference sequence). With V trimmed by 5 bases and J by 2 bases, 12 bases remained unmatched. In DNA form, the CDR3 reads TGTGCCAGCAGCCTCGGGACTAGCGGGACCAACTACCCCTACGAGCAGTACTTC. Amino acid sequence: CASSLGTSGTNYPYEQYF.

The DNA for the CDR3 is TGTGCCAGCAGCTTAGTCCCTAGCGGGGGGACCACCGGGGAGCTGTTTTTT. The encoded protein is CASSLVPSGGTTGELFF. The chain links TRBV7-6 to TRBJ2-2; 11 nucleotides agree with TRBD2. This CDR3 contains 17 residues. Germline V gene lookup returns CDR1 SGHVS and CDR2 FNYEAQ. J was trimmed by 4 bases and V by 1 base; bases with no gene match: 5. Filled out from reference TRBV7-6 and TRBJ2-2, the complete variable domain reads GAGVSQSPRYKVTKRGQDVALRCDPISGHVSLYWYRQALGQGPEFLTYFNYEAQQDKSGLPNDRFSAERPEGSISTLTIQRTEQRDSAMYRCASSLVPSGGTTGELFFGEGSRLTVL.

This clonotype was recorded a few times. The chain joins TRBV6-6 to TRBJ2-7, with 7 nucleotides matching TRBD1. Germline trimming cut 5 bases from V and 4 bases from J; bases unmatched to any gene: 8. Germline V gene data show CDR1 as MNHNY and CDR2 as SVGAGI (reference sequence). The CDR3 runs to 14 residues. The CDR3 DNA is TGTGCCAGCAGTCCAGGGACAGATTATTACGAGCAGTACTTC. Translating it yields CASSPGTDYYEQYF.

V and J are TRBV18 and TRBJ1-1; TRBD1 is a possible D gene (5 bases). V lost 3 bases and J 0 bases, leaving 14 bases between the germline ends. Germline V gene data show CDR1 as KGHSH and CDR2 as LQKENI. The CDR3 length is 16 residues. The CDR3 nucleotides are TGTGCCAGCTCACCCTTGGGGGATGGTGTGAACACTGAAGCTTTCTTT. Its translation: CASSPLGDGVNTEAFF.

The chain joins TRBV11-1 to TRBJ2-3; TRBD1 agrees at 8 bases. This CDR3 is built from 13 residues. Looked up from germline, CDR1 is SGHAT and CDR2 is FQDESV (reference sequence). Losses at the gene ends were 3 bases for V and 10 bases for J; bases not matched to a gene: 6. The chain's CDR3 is CASSFIDRGAQYF. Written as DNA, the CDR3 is TGTGCCAGCAGCTTCATCGACAGGGGAGCGCAGTATTTT.

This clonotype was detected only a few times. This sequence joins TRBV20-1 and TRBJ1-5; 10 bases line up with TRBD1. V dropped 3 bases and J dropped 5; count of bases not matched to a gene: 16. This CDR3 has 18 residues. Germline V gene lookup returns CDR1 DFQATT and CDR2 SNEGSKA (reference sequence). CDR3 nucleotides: TGCAGTGCTAGCCTTACGGTACCGGGACAGGGGAAGTATCAGCCCCAGCATTTT. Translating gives CSASLTVPGQGKYQPQHF.

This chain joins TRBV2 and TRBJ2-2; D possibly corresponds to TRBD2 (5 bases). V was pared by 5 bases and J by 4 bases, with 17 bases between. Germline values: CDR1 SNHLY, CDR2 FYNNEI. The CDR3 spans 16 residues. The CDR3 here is CASSPSPVASTGELFF. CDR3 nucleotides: TGTGCCAGCAGTCCTTCCCCGGTAGCGAGCACCGGGGAGCTGTTTTTT.

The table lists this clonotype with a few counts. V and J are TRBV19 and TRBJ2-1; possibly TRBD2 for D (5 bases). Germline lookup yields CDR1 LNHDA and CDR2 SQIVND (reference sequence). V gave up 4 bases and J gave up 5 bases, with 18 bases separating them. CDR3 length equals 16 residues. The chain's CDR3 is CASSRGSLGYNNEQFF. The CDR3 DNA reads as TGTGCCAGTAGTAGAGGGAGCTTGGGATACAACAATGAGCAGTTCTTC. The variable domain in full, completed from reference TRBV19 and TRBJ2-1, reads DGGITQSPKYLFRKEGQNVTLSCEQNLNHDAMYWYRQDPGQGLRLIYYSQIVNDFQKGDIAEGYSVSREKKESFPLTVTSAQKNPTAFYLCASSRGSLGYNNEQFFGPGTRLTVL.

The CDR3 reads CASSLARTRLNTEAFF. The CDR3 DNA reads as TGTGCCAGCAGCTTAGCCAGGACCCGTCTGAACACTGAAGCTTTCTTT. This rearrangement joins TRBV7-8 to TRBJ1-1; no clear D. CDR1 is SGHVS and CDR2 is FQNEAQ in the germline V gene. V lost 0 bases and J 0 bases, leaving 11 bases between the germline ends. The CDR3 covers 16 residues.

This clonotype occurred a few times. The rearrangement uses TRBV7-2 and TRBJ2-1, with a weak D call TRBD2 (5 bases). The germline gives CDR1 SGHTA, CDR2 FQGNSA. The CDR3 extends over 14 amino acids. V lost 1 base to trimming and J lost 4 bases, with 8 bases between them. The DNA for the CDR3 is TGTGCCAGCAGCTTAGGGACTTCTTACAATGAGCAGTTCTTC. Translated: CASSLGTSYNEQFF.

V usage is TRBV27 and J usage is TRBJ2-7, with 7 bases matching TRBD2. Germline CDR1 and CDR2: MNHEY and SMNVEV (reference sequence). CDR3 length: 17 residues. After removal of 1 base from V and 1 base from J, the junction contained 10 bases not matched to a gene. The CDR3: CASSLYKYAGDSYEQYF. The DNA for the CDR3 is TGTGCCAGCAGTTTATATAAGTACGCGGGAGATTCCTACGAGCAGTACTTC.